This T cell receptor (beta chain) was captured in a study of regulatory T cells in long-lasting Graves disease. Study background: Over 5 years of antithyroid drugs plus positive TSH receptor antibodies defined persistent Graves' disease.

The time point: persistent/refractory GD, antithyroid drugs over 5 years with positive TRAb. TCR sequences were obtained from RNA taken from PBMCs. Building the TCR beta libraries relied on iRepertoire HTBI primers, and CDR3 regions underwent Arm-PCR. One entry per CDR3 protein results from TCRdb running MiXCR on the multiplex PCR reads. The sample gives some 370,000 distinct CDR3 sequences, roughly 20% of which show up once; approximately 30% is in the top ten. This clonotype was seen a few times. Its antigen is currently unknown. The germline V gene encodes CDR1 DFQATT and CDR2 SNEGSKA (reference sequence). The CDR3 extends over 16 amino acids. V was pared by 2 bases and J by 5 bases, with 11 bases of the junction left unmatched. Study results and limitations: Comparison showed that persistent patients shared more public clonotypes (fewer than 3,000) than new patients (966).

This chain links TRBV20-1 with TRBJ2-1; the match to TRBD2 covers 8 bases. The TCR originated in a middle-aged woman with Graves disease. Sequencing was performed on peripheral blood mononuclear cells (PBMCs), taken when the disease was refractory, from a patient treated with antithyroid drugs. This CDR3 is CSARKTPGLGDNEQFF. CDR3 nucleotide sequence: TGCAGTGCTAGAAAGACGCCGGGACTAGGGGACAATGAGCAGTTCTTC.